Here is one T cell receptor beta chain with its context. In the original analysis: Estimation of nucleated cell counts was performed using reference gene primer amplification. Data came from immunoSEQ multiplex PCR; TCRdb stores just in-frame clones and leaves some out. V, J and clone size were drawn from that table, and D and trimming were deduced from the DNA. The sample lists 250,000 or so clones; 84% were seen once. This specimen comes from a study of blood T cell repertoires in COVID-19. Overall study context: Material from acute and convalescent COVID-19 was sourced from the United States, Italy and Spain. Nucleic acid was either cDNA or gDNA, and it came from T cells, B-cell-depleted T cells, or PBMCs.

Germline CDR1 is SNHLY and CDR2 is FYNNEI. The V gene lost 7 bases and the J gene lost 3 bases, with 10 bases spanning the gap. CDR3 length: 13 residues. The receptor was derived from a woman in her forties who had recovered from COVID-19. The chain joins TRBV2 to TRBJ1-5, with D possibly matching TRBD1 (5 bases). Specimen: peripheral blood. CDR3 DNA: TGTGCCAGCATGGGGCAGTACAATCAGCCCCAGCATTTT. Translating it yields CASMGQYNQPQHF.